This is a list of T cell receptor beta chains from one sample in a study of tumor-infiltrating lymphocytes in localized non-small cell lung cancer. Measured with immunoSEQ multiplex PCR; TCRdb has only the in-frame clones, and not every one. The table shows roughly 6,800 clones, with approximately 60% occurring only once. The specimen was uninvolved lung tissue not adjacent to the tumor. Source of these receptors: a human donor with non-small cell lung cancer. Both conserved end residues are part of each CDR3. The D gene is left open where the match is weak. The size of a clone is reported for some rows only, either as once, few or many, or as a class for expanded clones.

TRBV19	NA	NA	TRBJ2-7	CASGYGGPGGEQYF	TGTGCCAGTGGCTACGGGGGGCCCGGGGGCGAGCAGTACTTC
TRBV9	NA	NA	TRBJ2-2	CASSPLYGTGELFF	TGTGCCAGCAGCCCACTATACGGCACCGGGGAGCTGTTTTTT
TRBV6-1	medium-sized	NA	TRBJ2-5	CASRSSTTQETQYF	TGTGCCAGCAGGAGTAGTACTACTCAAGAGACCCAGTACTTC
TRBV6-1	NA	NA	TRBJ1-1	CASREGGTEAFF	TGTGCCAGTCGGGAGGGTGGCACTGAAGCTTTCTTT
TRBV7-7	NA	NA	TRBJ2-5	CASSPGGSGETQYF	TGTGCCAGCAGCCCTGGGGGGTCGGGAGAGACCCAGTACTTC
TRBV5-1	NA	NA	TRBJ2-7	CASSLEYLAGQPYEQYF	TGCGCCAGCAGCTTGGAATACCTAGCCGGCCAACCCTACGAGCAGTACTTC
TRBV6-5	NA	NA	TRBJ1-1	CASSYLRAGSNTEAFF	TGTGCCAGCAGTTACCTCCGGGCGGGGTCGAACACTGAAGCTTTCTTT
TRBV11-2	NA	TRBD1	TRBJ1-4	CASSLAQGAGEKLFF	TGTGCCAGCAGCTTAGCGCAGGGGGCCGGGGAAAAACTGTTTTTT
TRBV7-2	few	NA	TRBJ2-3	CASSLGFGITDTQYF	TGTGCCAGCAGCTTAGGGTTCGGGATCACAGATACGCAGTATTTT
TRBV30	NA	TRBD1	TRBJ1-2	CAGHLLDRGSGYTF	TGTGCCGGGCATTTACTAGACAGGGGAAGTGGCTACACCTTC
TRBV6-1	few	NA	TRBJ1-2	CASEFSDFANYGYTF	TGTGCCAGCGAATTTTCGGACTTCGCGAACTATGGCTACACCTTC
TRBV10-3	NA	TRBD2	TRBJ2-3	CAINLSGGTDTQYF	TGTGCCATCAATCTTAGCGGGGGCACAGATACGCAGTATTTT
TRBV11-2	medium-sized	NA	TRBJ1-6	CASSLTRGHSPLHF	TGTGCCAGCAGCTTAACCAGGGGTCATTCACCCCTCCACTTT
TRBV29-1	NA	NA	TRBJ2-7	CSVGRTRSYEQYF	TGCAGCGTTGGGAGAACTCGCTCCTACGAGCAGTACTTC
TRBV2	NA	TRBD2	TRBJ2-5	CASSEAGGLAGGLQETQYF	TGTGCCAGCAGTGAAGCGGGGGGACTAGCGGGGGGCCTACAAGAGACCCAGTACTTC
TRBV30	NA	NA	TRBJ1-4	CAWSVGGREKLFF	TGTGCCTGGAGTGTGGGGGGACGGGAAAAACTGTTTTTT
TRBV5-1	NA	NA	TRBJ1-1	CASQVGGTNTEAFF	TGCGCCAGCCAAGTTGGGGGGACGAACACTGAAGCTTTCTTT
TRBV6-5	NA	NA	TRBJ2-1	CASSYSSSSSYNEQFF	TGTGCCAGCAGTTACTCTAGTTCGAGCTCCTACAATGAGCAGTTCTTC
TRBV5-6	NA	NA	TRBJ2-5	CATTPSGGWETQYF	TGTGCCACCACCCCGTCCGGGGGCTGGGAGACCCAGTACTTC
TRBV2	NA	NA	TRBJ2-7	CASSALGGPYEQYF	TGTGCCAGCAGTGCTTTGGGGGGACCCTACGAGCAGTACTTC
TRBV7-8	NA	TRBD2	TRBJ2-5	CASRRTSGVQQETQYF	TGTGCCAGCAGAAGGACTAGCGGGGTCCAGCAAGAGACCCAGTACTTC
TRBV30	once	NA	TRBJ2-7	CAWSPFGQQDYEQYF	TGTGCCTGGAGCCCTTTCGGACAGCAAGACTACGAGCAGTACTTC
TRBV2	NA	NA	TRBJ1-3	CASRDYGVTGNTIYF	TGTGCCAGCAGGGATTACGGGGTGACTGGAAACACCATATATTTT
TRBV7-9	NA	NA	TRBJ1-1	CASSLVGNTEAFF	TGTGCCAGCAGCTTAGTAGGGAACACTGAAGCTTTCTTT
TRBV5-1	NA	NA	TRBJ2-3	CASSLDRVGTDTQYF	TGCGCCAGCAGCTTGGACAGGGTGGGTACAGATACGCAGTATTTT
TRBV4-2	NA	TRBD1	TRBJ1-2	CASSPGQGNYGYTF	TGTGCCAGCAGCCCTGGACAGGGGAACTATGGCTACACCTTC
TRBV4-1	NA	TRBD2	TRBJ2-3	CASSQSSGGARADTQYF	TGCGCCAGCAGCCAGTCTAGCGGGGGGGCTAGGGCAGATACGCAGTATTTT
TRBV11-2	NA	NA	TRBJ1-1	CASSPPRRPGAFF	TGTGCCAGCAGCCCCCCCCGTCGTCCGGGCGCTTTCTTT
TRBV30	NA	NA	TRBJ2-7	CAWSVGTTSYEQYF	TGTGCCTGGAGTGTTGGGACCACATCCTACGAGCAGTACTTC
TRBV5-4	few	NA	TRBJ1-5	CASSIGGYGNQPQHF	TGTGCCAGCAGCATAGGGGGGTACGGCAATCAGCCCCAGCATTTT
TRBV9	medium-sized	NA	TRBJ1-3	CASSDNGQFSGNTIYF	TGTGCCAGCAGCGACAACGGACAGTTCTCTGGAAACACCATATATTTT
TRBV30	NA	NA	TRBJ2-1	CAWSGSGREQFF	TGTGCCTGGAGTGGGTCTGGGCGTGAGCAGTTCTTC
TRBV11-2	NA	NA	TRBJ2-7	CASSQGRRFSYEQYF	TGTGCCAGCAGCCAGGGACGGAGGTTCTCCTACGAGCAGTACTTC
TRBV29-1	NA	TRBD1	TRBJ2-7	CSVEGTEAYEQYF	TGCAGCGTTGAGGGGACAGAGGCCTACGAGCAGTACTTC
TRBV5-1	NA	TRBD1	TRBJ1-2	CASSLVRGLYTF	TGCGCCAGCAGCTTGGTCAGGGGGCTCTACACCTTC
TRBV6-1	NA	NA	TRBJ1-5	CASSQGAAGYQPQHF	TGTGCCAGCAGCCAAGGGGCGGCCGGATATCAGCCCCAGCATTTT
TRBV30	NA	NA	TRBJ1-3	CAWTTGPGNTIYF	TGTGCCTGGACAACAGGGCCTGGAAACACCATATATTTT
TRBV30	NA	TRBD2	TRBJ2-5	CAWSISGGRGTQYF	TGTGCCTGGAGCATTAGCGGGGGACGGGGGACCCAGTACTTC
TRBV27	NA	TRBD1	TRBJ1-6	CASSRGTGINSPLHF	TGTGCCAGCAGCCGGGGGACAGGGATTAATTCACCCCTCCACTTT
TRBV7-6	NA	NA	TRBJ2-5	CASSLAAVGSDETQYF	TGTGCCAGCAGCTTAGCGGCGGTGGGGTCGGATGAGACCCAGTACTTC
TRBV5-1	few	NA	TRBJ2-7	CASSSRTSTYEQYF	TGCGCCAGCAGCTCCCGGACGAGCACCTACGAGCAGTACTTC
TRBV7-2	NA	NA	TRBJ2-5	CASSLVQTQYF	TGTGCCAGCAGCTTAGTTCAGACCCAGTACTTC
TRBV29-1	NA	NA	TRBJ2-5	CSVGGGLGTQYF	TGCAGCGTTGGAGGGGGTCTGGGGACCCAGTACTTC
TRBV5-1	NA	NA	TRBJ2-2	CASSPLTETGELFF	TGCGCCAGCAGCCCCTTGACAGAGACCGGGGAGCTGTTTTTT